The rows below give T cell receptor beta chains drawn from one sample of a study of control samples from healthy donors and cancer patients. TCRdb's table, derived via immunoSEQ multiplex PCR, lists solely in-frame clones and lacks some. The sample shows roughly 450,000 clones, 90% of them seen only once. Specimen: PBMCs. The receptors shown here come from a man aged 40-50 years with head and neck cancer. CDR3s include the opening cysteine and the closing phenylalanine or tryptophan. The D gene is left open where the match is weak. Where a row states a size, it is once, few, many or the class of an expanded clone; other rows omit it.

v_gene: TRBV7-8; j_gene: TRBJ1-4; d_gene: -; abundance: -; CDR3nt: TGTGCCAGCAGCCAAGCGAATGAAAAACTGTTTTTT; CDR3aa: CASSQANEKLFF
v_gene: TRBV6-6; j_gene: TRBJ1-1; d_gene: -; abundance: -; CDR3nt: TGTGCCAGCACTCCGAGGCGAAACACTGAAGCTTTCTTT; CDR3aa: CASTPRRNTEAFF
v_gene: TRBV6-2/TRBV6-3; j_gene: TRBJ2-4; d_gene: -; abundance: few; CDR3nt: TGTGCCAGCAGTAACAGACAAAACATTCAGTACTTC; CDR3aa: CASSNRQNIQYF
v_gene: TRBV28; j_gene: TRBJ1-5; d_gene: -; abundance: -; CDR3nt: TGTGCCAGCAGCACGGACGGACAATTCGGGGATCAGCCCCAGCATTTT; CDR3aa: CASSTDGQFGDQPQHF
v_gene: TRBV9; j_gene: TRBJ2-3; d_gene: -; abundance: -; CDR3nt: TGTGCCAGCGGGGCAGGAGTCACAGATACGCAGTATTTT; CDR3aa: CASGAGVTDTQYF
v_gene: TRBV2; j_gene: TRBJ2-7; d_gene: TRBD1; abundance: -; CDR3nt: TGTGCCAGCAACATAACTCCTATTCATTCCGGGACAGCTTCCTACGAGCAGTACTTC; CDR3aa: CASNITPIHSGTASYEQYF
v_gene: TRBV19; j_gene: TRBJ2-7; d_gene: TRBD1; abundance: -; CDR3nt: TGTGCCCCCACAACCGGGACAGGGGGCTACGAGCAGTACTTC; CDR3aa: CAPTTGTGGYEQYF
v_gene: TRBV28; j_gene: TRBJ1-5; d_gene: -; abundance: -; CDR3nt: TGTGCCAGCAGTTTACCCAATCAGCCCCAGCATTTT; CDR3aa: CASSLPNQPQHF
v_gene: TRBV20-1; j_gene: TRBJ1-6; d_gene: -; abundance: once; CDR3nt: TGCAGTGCTAGTTTAAGGCAGTTGAATTCACCCCTCCACTTT; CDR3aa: CSASLRQLNSPLHF
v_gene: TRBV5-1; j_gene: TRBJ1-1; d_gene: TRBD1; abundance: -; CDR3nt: TGCGCCAGCAGCTTGGGCCATTTACCGACAGGGGGCAACGCTGAAGCTTTCTTT; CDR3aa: CASSLGHLPTGGNAEAFF
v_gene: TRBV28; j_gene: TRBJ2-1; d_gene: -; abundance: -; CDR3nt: TGTGCCAGCAGGGTTTTGAATGAGCAGTTCTTC; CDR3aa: CASRVLNEQFF
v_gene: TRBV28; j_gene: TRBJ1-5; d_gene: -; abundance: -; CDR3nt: TGTGCCAGCAGTTTTAGTGCCGGGGGCCCCAATCAGCCCCAGCATTTT; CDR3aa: CASSFSAGGPNQPQHF
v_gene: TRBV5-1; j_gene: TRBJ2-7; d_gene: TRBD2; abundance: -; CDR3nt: TGCGCCAGCAGCTTGCCGGTCGCGACTAGCGGGTCAAGCTCCTACGAGCAGTACTTC; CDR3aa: CASSLPVATSGSSSYEQYF
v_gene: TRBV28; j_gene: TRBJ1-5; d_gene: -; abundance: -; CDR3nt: TGTGCCAGCAGTTTATTAGCAGGGAGACAGCCCCAGCATTTT; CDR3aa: CASSLLAGRQPQHF
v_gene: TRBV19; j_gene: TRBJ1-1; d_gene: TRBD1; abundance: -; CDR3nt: TGTGCCAGTAGCTACGGGACAGCGAACACTGAAGCTTTCTTT; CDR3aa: CASSYGTANTEAFF
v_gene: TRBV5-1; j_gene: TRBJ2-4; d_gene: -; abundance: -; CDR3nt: TGCGCCAGCAGCGAGGCACAGGCCTTGAACATTCAGTACTTC; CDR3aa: CASSEAQALNIQYF